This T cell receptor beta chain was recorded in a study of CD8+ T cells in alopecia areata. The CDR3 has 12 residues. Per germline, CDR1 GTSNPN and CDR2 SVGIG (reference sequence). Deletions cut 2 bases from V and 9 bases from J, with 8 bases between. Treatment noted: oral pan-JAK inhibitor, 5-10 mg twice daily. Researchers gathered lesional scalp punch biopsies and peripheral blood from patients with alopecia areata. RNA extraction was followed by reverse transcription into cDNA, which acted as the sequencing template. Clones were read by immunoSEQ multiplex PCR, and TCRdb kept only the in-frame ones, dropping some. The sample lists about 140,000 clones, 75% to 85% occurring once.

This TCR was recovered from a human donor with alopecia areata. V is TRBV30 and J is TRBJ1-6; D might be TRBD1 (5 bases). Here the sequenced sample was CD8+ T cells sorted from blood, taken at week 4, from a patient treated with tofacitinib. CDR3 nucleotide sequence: TGTGCCTGGAGTTTGGGGCCTTCACCCCTCCACTTT. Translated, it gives CAWSLGPSPLHF.